This T cell receptor beta chain was captured by sequencing in a study of monozygotic twins with inflammatory bowel disease. Overall study findings and caveats: Patient-to-patient differences in immunosuppressive treatment may have added variability to the repertoires.

Germline V gene lookup returns CDR1 DFQATT and CDR2 SNEGSKA (reference sequence). This CDR3 has 14 residues. Via template switching, UMIs carrying a 6-nucleotide sample barcode were introduced. TCRdb re-called the 5' RACE reads; one entry per CDR3 protein, DNA not given. This sample's clone table lists 350,000 to 500,000 distinct CDR3 sequences. Comments on this clonotype: Antigen specificity is unknown.

The gene calls are TRBV20-1 and TRBJ1-6; with no DNA, the TCRdb D assignment of TRBD1 cannot be verified. This receptor was identified in a human donor with ulcerative colitis or Crohn's disease, or a healthy co-twin of an affected twin (not recorded which). Sequenced material: blood. The CDR3 spells CSARAEGGTSPLHF.